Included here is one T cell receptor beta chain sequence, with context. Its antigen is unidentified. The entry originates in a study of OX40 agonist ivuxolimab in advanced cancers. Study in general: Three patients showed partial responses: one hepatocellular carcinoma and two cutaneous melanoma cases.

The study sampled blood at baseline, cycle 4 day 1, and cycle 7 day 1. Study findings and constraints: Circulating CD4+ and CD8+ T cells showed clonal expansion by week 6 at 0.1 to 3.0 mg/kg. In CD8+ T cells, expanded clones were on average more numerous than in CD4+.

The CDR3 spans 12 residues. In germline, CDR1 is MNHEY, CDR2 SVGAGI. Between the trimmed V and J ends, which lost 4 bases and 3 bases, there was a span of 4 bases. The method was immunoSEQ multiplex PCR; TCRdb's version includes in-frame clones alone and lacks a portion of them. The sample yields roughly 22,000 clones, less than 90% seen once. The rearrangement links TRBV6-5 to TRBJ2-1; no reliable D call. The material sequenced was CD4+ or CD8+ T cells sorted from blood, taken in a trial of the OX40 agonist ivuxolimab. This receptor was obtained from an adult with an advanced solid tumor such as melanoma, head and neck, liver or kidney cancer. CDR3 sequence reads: CASSSDYNEQFF. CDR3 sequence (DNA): TGTGCCAGCAGTTCTGACTACAATGAGCAGTTCTTC.